This T cell receptor (beta chain) comes out of a study of T cell changes during pregnancy in multiple sclerosis. About this clone: Germline is not matched at one junction end, which may reflect a read error.

Germline V CDR1 and CDR2: MNHEY, SVGAGI. The CDR3 totals 16 residues. TCRdb's table, derived via immunoSEQ multiplex PCR, lists solely in-frame clones and lacks some. The repertoire has approximately 40,000 clones, around nine tenths of them found once; the top ten carry approximately 0.61%. The sequence came from a female donor with multiple sclerosis, enrolled in a pregnancy study. The J gene is TRBJ1-1, the V gene TRBV6-5, with D unresolved. This specimen was CD4+ T cells from peripheral blood mononuclear cells, taken before pregnancy. The CDR3 reads CASTYNPWGGNTEAFF. The CDR3 DNA reads TGTGCCAGCACTTACAACCCGTGGGGAGGGAACACTGAAGCTTTCTTT.